The 21 T cell receptor beta chains given below trace back to one sample, sequenced in a study of cytomegalovirus exposure and HLA in healthy donors. The PCR ran on 60 Vbeta and 13 Jbeta primers. TCRdb keeps only in-frame clones here, not all; method: immunoSEQ multiplex PCR. The sample holds under 70,000 clones; 70% are singletons and the top ten take roughly 19%. The sequenced sample consisted of PBMCs. Receptors were obtained from a woman aged 55-70 years in good health and CMV-seropositive.

The V gene is TRBV5-1, the J gene TRBJ1-3; 9 bases are shared with TRBD1. The J segment lost 7 bases and the V segment lost 2 bases, leaving 7 bases of the junction unmatched. CDR1 is SGHRS, CDR2 YFSETQ, per germline. The CDR3 consists of 15 residues. The CDR3 region has the DNA TGCGCCAGCAGCTTACAGGGGGCGCAAGGGAACACCATATATTTT. It translates to CASSLQGAQGNTIYF.

The rearrangement uses TRBV19 and TRBJ1-3; D ambiguous. The CDR3 loop spans 15 amino acids. Per germline, CDR1 LNHDA and CDR2 SQIVND (reference sequence). Deletions cut 0 bases from V and 0 bases from J, with 6 bases between. CDR3 in DNA: TGTGCCAGTAGTATAGATTCGGTCTCTGGAAACACCATATATTTT. This encodes CASSIDSVSGNTIYF.

J is TRBJ1-2 and V is TRBV18; 7 bases agree with TRBD1. In germline, CDR1 is KGHSH, CDR2 LQKENI. V trimming: 4 bases; J trimming: 6 bases; junction bases outside the gene matches: 11. The CDR3 has 15 residues. The CDR3 loop is CASSLDPTGWNGYTF. CDR3 sequence (DNA): TGTGCCAGCTCACTAGATCCGACAGGGTGGAATGGCTACACCTTC.

This clone was seen only a few times. This chain joins TRBV6-5 and TRBJ1-1, with 9 bases fitting TRBD1. V lost 2 bases to trimming and J lost 1 base; unmatched junction nucleotides: 5. The CDR3 loop spans 16 amino acids. Germline V gene sequence: CDR1 MNHEY, CDR2 SVGAGI. Here the CDR3 reads CASSYPRQGGNTEAFF. CDR3 DNA sequence: TGTGCCAGCAGTTACCCAAGACAGGGGGGGAACACTGAAGCTTTCTTT.

The genes are TRBV11-3 and TRBJ1-1; D is unclear. The CDR3 runs 13 residues. The germline gives CDR1 SGHNT, CDR2 YENEEA. The ends were cut back, 3 bases at V and 3 bases at J, with 8 bases in the middle. The CDR3 sequence: CASSFMRDTEAFF. Written as DNA, the CDR3 is TGTGCCAGCAGCTTTATGAGGGACACTGAAGCTTTCTTT. Drawing the rest from reference TRBV11-3 and TRBJ1-1, the complete variable domain is EAGVVQSPRYKIIEKKQPVAFWCNPISGHNTLYWYLQNLGQGPELLIRYENEEAVDDSQLPKDRFSAERLKGVDSTLKIQPAELGDSAVYLCASSFMRDTEAFFGQGTRLTVV.

The chain is built from TRBV28 and TRBJ1-4; D not certain. V was shortened by 8 bases and J by 0 bases, with 7 bases between the two germline ends. The germline V gene has CDR1 MDHEN and CDR2 SYDVKM. The CDR3 is 13 amino acids. The CDR3 DNA follows: TGTGCCAGCCTTAGAACAACTAATGAAAAACTGTTTTTT. This sequence encodes CASLRTTNEKLFF.

V usage is TRBV2 and J usage is TRBJ2-3; no reliable D call. With 4 bases removed from V and 6 bases from J, the gap between germline ends came to 8 bases. Germline CDR1 SNHLY, CDR2 FYNNEI. The CDR3 extends over 12 amino acids. In DNA, the CDR3 is TGTGCCAGCAGTGTATCCCCCGATACGCAGTATTTT. Protein product: CASSVSPDTQYF.

V gene TRBV10-3 combines with J gene TRBJ2-5; 9 bases are a match to TRBD2. V gave up 4 bases and J gave up 5 bases; unmatched junction bases: 8. The CDR3 has 15 residues. Germline CDR1 is ENHRY and CDR2 is SYGVKD. CDR3 sequence: CAISGGLAQGETQYF. The CDR3 DNA sequence: TGTGCCATCAGTGGTGGACTAGCGCAGGGGGAGACCCAGTACTTC.

This clone has a handful of counts. The chain links TRBV2 to TRBJ2-3; D remains ambiguous. CDR1 SNHLY and CDR2 FYNNEI come from the germline V gene. Trimming left V 2 bases short and J 2 bases short, with 5 bases between. The CDR3 length is 13 residues. DNA for the CDR3: TGTGCCAGCAGTGAAAGCGTCACAGATACGCAGTATTTT. Amino acid sequence: CASSESVTDTQYF.

The genes are TRBV7-9 and TRBJ2-5; 7 bases fit TRBD1. The CDR3 covers 13 residues. Germline CDR1 SEHNR, CDR2 FQNEAQ (reference sequence). The V and J ends lost 5 bases and 2 bases, in that order; junction bases with no gene match: 2. CDR3 DNA sequence: TGTGCCAGCAGCACCAGGGGGCAAGAGACCCAGTACTTC. It yields the protein CASSTRGQETQYF.

J is TRBJ2-1 and V is TRBV19, with D maybe TRBD1 (5 bases). CDR1 and CDR2 (germline): LNHDA, SQIVND (reference sequence). V lost 1 base and J 9 bases, leaving 7 bases between the germline ends. The CDR3 is 12 residues long. Written as DNA, the CDR3 is TGTGCCAGTAGTATAGGGGGCGGTGAGCAGTTCTTC. This encodes CASSIGGGEQFF.

This clone has more than one count but fewer than ten. V is TRBV6-5 and J is TRBJ1-1, with D perhaps matching TRBD1 (6 bases). Trimming pared 6 bases from V and 3 bases from J, leaving 14 bases between. Germline lookup yields CDR1 MNHEY and CDR2 SVGAGI. CDR3 length equals 14 residues. The CDR3 coding sequence is TGTGCCAGCAGCTTGAGGGCAGGGGACACTGAAGCTTTCTTT. Translation gives CASSLRAGDTEAFF.

DNA for the CDR3: TGTGCCAGCAGGGATCTGGGTAGCGGGGGTTGGAATGAGCAGTTCTTC. Protein sequence: CASRDLGSGGWNEQFF. This chain uses TRBV27 with TRBJ2-1; 9 nucleotides match TRBD2. Trimming at V came to 6 bases and at J to 7 bases, leaving 13 bases not matched to a gene. The CDR3 is 16 amino acids. Germline V CDR1 and CDR2: MNHEY, SMNVEV (reference sequence).

This clone has only a few counts. The genes are TRBV6-6 and TRBJ2-7; 7 bases match TRBD1. Trimming removed 6 bases from V and 7 bases from J; junction bases left unmatched: 9. This CDR3 spans 13 amino acids. Germline V gives CDR1 MNHNY, CDR2 SVGAGI (reference sequence). The CDR3 DNA sequence: TGTGCCAGCAGAGACCCCGACAGGGAGGAGCAGTACTTC. This encodes CASRDPDREEQYF.

V and J are TRBV6-4 and TRBJ2-3, with TRBD2 identical over 7 bases. The CDR3 runs 14 residues. Germline values: CDR1 MRHNA, CDR2 SNTAGT. V dropped 2 bases and J dropped 1; count of bases not matched to a gene: 0. The CDR3 DNA follows: TGTGCCAGCAGTGACGCGGGGGGCACAGATACGCAGTATTTT. Its protein is CASSDAGGTDTQYF.

The CDR3 nucleotides read TGTGCCAGCAGCTTAGGTGGGGTGGGACAGAGTTCTGGAAACACCATATATTTT. Translated, it gives CASSLGGVGQSSGNTIYF. J is TRBJ1-3 and V is TRBV7-8; 7 nucleotides agree with TRBD1. Unmatched junction bases numbered 10, after V lost 1 base and J lost 1 base. The germline V gene has CDR1 SGHVS and CDR2 FQNEAQ. CDR3 length: 18 residues.

This clone has more than one count but fewer than ten. The rearrangement uses TRBV10-2 and TRBJ1-1; D remains unclear. Looked up from germline, CDR1 is WSHSY and CDR2 is SAAADI. Trimming stripped 4 bases from V and 7 bases from J, with 10 bases between. The CDR3 has 12 amino acids. The CDR3 loop is CASSGGRGEAFF. In DNA, the CDR3 is TGCGCCAGCAGTGGGGGTCGGGGTGAAGCTTTCTTT.

In its sample, this clone is large. V gene TRBV5-6 combines with J gene TRBJ1-2; tentative D call: TRBD1 (6 bases). The CDR3 totals 15 residues. Germline loops: CDR1 SGHDT, CDR2 YYEEEE. Between the trimmed V and J ends, which lost 4 bases and 3 bases, there was a span of 16 bases. The CDR3: CASSENSQGYYGYTF. CDR3 nucleotide sequence: TGTGCCAGCAGCGAAAATTCTCAGGGGTACTATGGCTACACCTTC.

V gene TRBV5-1 combines with J gene TRBJ1-1, with 9 bases matching TRBD1. Germline V gene sequence: CDR1 SGHRS, CDR2 YFSETQ. With 4 bases clipped from V and 4 bases from J, the junction kept 5 bases outside the gene matches. There are 14 residues in the CDR3. This CDR3 reads CASSTTTGGTEAFF. DNA for the CDR3: TGCGCCAGCAGCACGACGACAGGGGGCACTGAAGCTTTCTTT.

The rearrangement joins TRBV27 to TRBJ1-1; TRBD1 matches at 7 bases. Germline V gene data show CDR1 as MNHEY and CDR2 as SMNVEV (reference sequence). After removal of 0 bases from V and 4 bases from J, the junction contained 2 bases not matched to a gene. The CDR3 has 14 amino acids. CDR3 sequence (DNA): TGTGCCAGCAGTTTATCCCCAGGGGGCACTGAAGCTTTCTTT. Its protein product is CASSLSPGGTEAFF.

Only a few counts were recorded for this clone. The gene calls are TRBV2 and TRBJ1-2; a weak D match, TRBD1 (6 bases). Per the germline V gene, CDR1 is SNHLY and CDR2 is FYNNEI. This CDR3 is 16 amino acids long. V gave up 6 bases and J gave up 5 bases, with 22 bases separating them. CDR3 residues: CASSKIEQGHSYGYTF. In nucleotides, the CDR3 is TGTGCCAGCAGCAAGATAGAGCAGGGACACTCGTATGGCTACACCTTC.